These 32 T cell receptor beta chains were sequenced from one sample in a study of blood T cells in healthy people across ages. Primers used in a second PCR of about 6 to 11 cycles were a sample-barcoded 5' primer and a J-beta primer mix. TCRdb reprocessed the 5' RACE reads via MiXCR and lists one record per CDR3 protein. Of about 1,400,000 distinct CDR3 sequences in the sample, approximately 63% were seen once. Sequencing input: blood. The receptor source for this set is a man between 18 and 35 years old in good health.

This chain joins TRBV5-1 and TRBJ1-1; 11 bases agree with TRBD1. V was pared by 4 bases and J by 3 bases, with 5 bases of the junction left unmatched. Germline V gene lookup returns CDR1 SGHRS and CDR2 YFSETQ. The CDR3 contains 15 residues. CDR3 amino acids: CASSEGQGGDTEAFF. The CDR3 DNA follows: TGCGCCAGCAGCGAGGGACAGGGGGGAGACACTGAAGCTTTCTTT.

The V gene is TRBV5-1, the J gene TRBJ2-1, with a weak D call TRBD2 (5 bases). The CDR3 contains 19 residues. Deletions cut 0 bases from V and 1 base from J, with 20 bases between. The germline gives CDR1 SGHRS, CDR2 YFSETQ. This CDR3 is CASSLAPPDLARSYNEQFF. CDR3 sequence (DNA): TGCGCCAGCAGCTTGGCACCCCCGGATCTAGCACGGTCCTACAATGAGCAGTTCTTC. The entire variable domain, with the rest obtained from reference TRBV5-1 and TRBJ2-1, is as follows: KAGVTQTPRYLIKTRGQQVTLSCSPISGHRSVSWYQQTPGQGLQFLFEYFSETQRNKGNFPGRFSGRQFSNSRSEMNVSTLELGDSALYLCASSLAPPDLARSYNEQFFGPGTRLTVL.

This clonotype has just a few counts. The chain has TRBV20-1 and TRBJ2-7; perhaps D is TRBD1 or TRBD2 (6 bases each). Germline V lookup: CDR1 DFQATT, CDR2 SNEGSKA (reference sequence). The length of the CDR3 is 11 residues. V was cut by 7 bases and J by 5 bases, with 12 bases left in between. CDR3: CSGRGGHEQYF. DNA for the CDR3: TGCAGTGGCCGAGGGGGGCACGAGCAGTACTTC.

This clonotype was seen a few times. DNA for the CDR3: TGTGCCAGCAGCTTATCCCCTACGGAGCAGTACTTC. Its translation is CASSLSPTEQYF. The chain uses TRBV7-9 and TRBJ2-7; D remains ambiguous. This CDR3 is built from 12 residues. Per germline, CDR1 SEHNR and CDR2 FQNEAQ (reference sequence). Trimming cost V 2 bases and J 7 bases, with 9 bases left between them.

With regard to this clonotype: At one of its ends the junction is not consistent with the germline gene, which may arise from a read error. J is TRBJ2-3 and V is TRBV3-1; D is unresolved. Germline-derived CDR1 and CDR2 are LGHDT and YNNKEL (reference sequence). CDR3 size: 15 residues. The CDR3 loop is CASNQDLNPAKTQYF. The CDR3 DNA reads TGTGCCAGCAACCAAGATCTGAACCCCGCAAAAACGCAGTATTTT.

This chain links TRBV7-6 with TRBJ1-2; D unresolved. The CDR3 loop spans 18 amino acids. Germline CDR1 is SGHVS and CDR2 is FNYEAQ. V was pared by 1 base and J by 4 bases, with 22 bases between. In nucleotides, the CDR3 is TGTGCCAGCAGCTTAGTCCCAAACCGGATCTTATTAGGCTATGGCTACACCTTC. This codes for CASSLVPNRILLGYGYTF. Using reference TRBV7-6 and TRBJ1-2 for the parts outside the CDR3, the full variable domain is GAGVSQSPRYKVTKRGQDVALRCDPISGHVSLYWYRQALGQGPEFLTYFNYEAQQDKSGLPNDRFSAERPEGSISTLTIQRTEQRDSAMYRCASSLVPNRILLGYGYTFGSGTRLTVV.

This chain connects TRBV29-1 to TRBJ2-7; 8 bases fit TRBD1. Germline V lookup: CDR1 SQVTM, CDR2 ANQGSEA. The CDR3 covers 13 residues. V was pared by 4 bases and J by 3 bases, with 5 bases of the junction left unmatched. The CDR3 sequence: CSVGATGGYEQYF. In DNA form, the CDR3 reads TGCAGCGTTGGCGCCACAGGGGGCTACGAGCAGTACTTC.

V is TRBV4-1 and J is TRBJ1-6, with D possibly being TRBD1 (6 bases). The V end was cut by 0 bases, the J end by 4 bases, with 7 bases between. The CDR3 covers 15 residues. CDR1 and CDR2 (germline): MGHRA, YSYEKL. The CDR3 sequence is CASSQEGAYNSPLHF. CDR3 in DNA: TGCGCCAGCAGCCAAGAGGGGGCGTATAATTCACCCCTCCACTTT.

The chain carries TRBV28 and TRBJ2-1; 10 positions match TRBD2. Looked up from germline, CDR1 is MDHEN and CDR2 is SYDVKM. CDR3 length: 16 residues. V lost 5 bases and J lost 6; bases outside the gene matches: 10. The CDR3 spells CASSILGLAAGNEQFF. In nucleotides, the CDR3 is TGTGCCAGCAGTATCTTAGGACTAGCGGCTGGCAATGAGCAGTTCTTC.

The gene calls are TRBV11-2 and TRBJ1-2; D gene unclear. CDR1 is SGHAT and CDR2 is FQNNGV in the germline V gene. This CDR3 is 13 amino acids long. V dropped 1 base and J dropped 6 bases, with 9 bases sitting between them. The CDR3 reads CASSLGREDGYTF. CDR3 bases: TGTGCCAGCAGCTTAGGAAGGGAGGATGGCTACACCTTC.

The chain has TRBV7-9 and TRBJ2-7; D call uncertain. The CDR3 extends over 11 amino acids. Trimming took off 5 bases at V and 7 bases at J, with 9 bases between the two ends. Germline values: CDR1 SEHNR, CDR2 FQNEAQ (reference sequence). CDR3 sequence: CASSTSFEQYF. CDR3 DNA sequence: TGTGCCAGCAGCACCTCCTTTGAGCAGTACTTC.

V usage is TRBV29-1 and J usage is TRBJ1-3; D gene uncertain. This CDR3 has 12 residues. Trimming removed 7 bases at V and 0 bases at J, with 7 bases between. The germline CDR1 and CDR2 sequences are SQVTM and ANQGSEA. In DNA, the CDR3 is TGCAGCGCCCGTTACTCTGGAAACACCATATATTTT. Its protein product is CSARYSGNTIYF.

V gene TRBV5-1 combines with J gene TRBJ2-4; no reliable D call. Trimming took off 0 bases at V and 6 bases at J, with 19 bases between the two ends. The CDR3 runs to 17 residues. The germline gives CDR1 SGHRS, CDR2 YFSETQ. As DNA, the CDR3 is TGCGCCAGCAGCTTGGGGCACGTCTCTGGGCAGCCAAACATTCAGTACTTC. It is translated as CASSLGHVSGQPNIQYF.

This clonotype was seen only a few times. The rearrangement joins TRBV3-1 to TRBJ2-3, with 8 bases matching TRBD1. This CDR3 has 16 amino acids. Per the germline V gene, CDR1 is LGHDT and CDR2 is YNNKEL (reference sequence). The ends lost 6 bases at V and 3 bases at J; junction bases unmatched: 11. In DNA form, the CDR3 reads TGTGCCAGCAGGCTAGCAGGGGGCGCGACAACAGATACGCAGTATTTT. Its protein product is CASRLAGGATTDTQYF.

CDR3 sequence: CASSELARGTDTQYF. For the CDR3, the DNA is TGCGCCAGCAGTGAGCTAGCGAGGGGCACAGATACGCAGTATTTT. The chain is built from TRBV10-2 and TRBJ2-3, with D perhaps TRBD2 (6 bases). The CDR3 totals 15 residues. Trimming cost V 2 bases and J 1 base, with 10 bases left between them. Germline loops: CDR1 WSHSY, CDR2 SAAADI.

The rearrangement joins TRBV3-1 to TRBJ1-2; 7 nucleotides line up with TRBD1. Germline CDR1 and CDR2: LGHDT and YNNKEL (reference sequence). Losses at the gene ends were 4 bases for V and 8 bases for J; bases not matched to a gene: 10. The CDR3 is 14 amino acids. The CDR3 loop reads CASSPRQGRRGYTF. CDR3 sequence (DNA): TGTGCCAGCAGCCCACGACAGGGTAGAAGGGGCTACACCTTC.

The V call is TRBV4-3, the J call TRBJ2-1; TRBD2 aligns across 7 bases. The CDR3 consists of 18 residues. Germline CDR1 reads LGHNA; CDR2 reads YSLEER. With 0 bases clipped from V and 13 bases from J, the junction kept 21 bases outside the gene matches. As DNA, the CDR3 is TGCGCCAGCAGCCAAGATCTCTCCGGACTAGTACACCGGACCACCCAGTTCTTC. Translated: CASSQDLSGLVHRTTQFF.

This clonotype was seen a few times. A junction end diverges from the germline sequence, so it may reflect a read error. This sequence joins TRBV7-7 and TRBJ2-2; D not resolved. The germline V gene encodes CDR1 SSHAT and CDR2 FNYEAQ (reference sequence). The CDR3 contains 14 residues. The CDR3 nucleotides read TGTGCTAGCAGCTCCACCGATAGCCCCGGGGAGCTGTTTTTT. Its translation: CASSSTDSPGELFF. Supplemented by reference TRBV7-7 and TRBJ2-2, the full variable domain reads GAGVSQSPRYKVTKRGQDVTLRCDPISSHATLYWYQQALGQGPEFLTYFNYEAQPDKSGLPSDRFSAERPEGSISTLTIQRTEQRDSAMYRCASSSTDSPGELFFGEGSRLTVL.

This clonotype showed up just a few times. The J gene is TRBJ2-7, the V gene TRBV29-1; a weak D match, TRBD2 (5 bases). Germline V CDR1 and CDR2: SQVTM, ANQGSEA. CDR3 size: 12 residues. V gave up 5 bases and J gave up 1 base, with 9 bases separating them. The CDR3 DNA reads TGCAGCGTTACCAGGACTTCCTACGAGCAGTACTTC. It is translated as CSVTRTSYEQYF.

The rearrangement links TRBV12-3 or TRBV12-4 to TRBJ2-3; D call uncertain. Trimming stripped 1 base from V and 2 bases from J, with 13 bases between. The CDR3 is 16 residues long. CDR3 DNA sequence: TGTGCCAGCAGTTTAGATAATAACTTTTACACAGATACGCAGTATTTT. It translates to CASSLDNNFYTDTQYF.

The V and J genes are TRBV27 and TRBJ2-1, with 10 positions matching TRBD2. This CDR3 is built from 17 residues. The junction had 12 bases not matched to a gene; V was cut back by 6 bases and J by 4 bases. CDR1 MNHEY and CDR2 SMNVEV come from the germline V gene (reference sequence). CDR3 region: CASSTLAGALLYNEQFF. The CDR3 region has the DNA TGTGCCAGCAGCACGCTAGCGGGGGCCCTCCTATACAATGAGCAGTTCTTC.

The chain couples TRBV20-1 to TRBJ2-3; 13 bases are a match to TRBD2. Germline assignment: CDR1 DFQATT and CDR2 SNEGSKA (reference sequence). The J segment lost 3 bases and the V segment lost 6 bases, leaving 9 bases of the junction unmatched. The CDR3 loop spans 16 amino acids. CDR3 amino acids: CSALLLAGGPTDTQYF. CDR3 DNA: TGCAGTGCCCTCCTACTAGCGGGAGGGCCGACAGATACGCAGTATTTT.

J is TRBJ2-1 and V is TRBV7-9, with a weak D call TRBD2 (5 bases). Trimming removed 4 bases from V and 8 bases from J, with 15 bases in between. Per germline, CDR1 SEHNR and CDR2 FQNEAQ (reference sequence). The CDR3 has 14 residues. CDR3 bases: TGTGCCAGCAGCTCCCGCGGGTGGGTGGATGAGCAGTTCTTC. This codes for CASSSRGWVDEQFF.

The gene calls are TRBV29-1 and TRBJ2-7; D may be TRBD2 (6 bases). Germline V gene lookup returns CDR1 SQVTM and CDR2 ANQGSEA. With 1 base removed from V and 6 bases from J, the gap between germline ends came to 16 bases. CDR3 size: 14 residues. In nucleotides, the CDR3 is TGCAGCGTTGAAGGGGGGGTGGGACCGGGCGAGCAGTACTTC. It is translated as CSVEGGVGPGEQYF.

This chain links TRBV27 with TRBJ2-7; 7 bases are a match to TRBD2. V trimming: 5 bases; J trimming: 3 bases; junction bases outside the gene matches: 10. Germline-derived CDR1 and CDR2 are MNHEY and SMNVEV (reference sequence). The CDR3 runs 15 residues. CDR3 protein: CASSPSGTSFYEQYF. The CDR3 coding sequence is TGTGCCAGCAGTCCCAGCGGGACGTCCTTCTACGAGCAGTACTTC.

The rearrangement uses TRBV4-1 and TRBJ2-7, with a tentative D call TRBD1 (5 bases). Trimming took 0 bases from V and 5 from J, leaving 11 bases between them. Germline CDR1 is MGHRA and CDR2 is YSYEKL. The CDR3 loop spans 14 amino acids. CDR3 sequence (DNA): TGCGCCAGCAGCCAAGAGAGCAGGGCCGACGAGCAGTACTTC. This translates into CASSQESRADEQYF.

This clonotype turned up a few times. The J gene is TRBJ2-6, the V gene TRBV7-2; the D is unclear. Trimming removed 0 bases from V and 3 bases from J, with 9 bases in between. The CDR3 is 16 residues long. Germline CDR1 SGHTA, CDR2 FQGNSA. The CDR3 DNA reads as TGTGCCAGCAGCTTAGCGCTTAATAGTGGGGCCAACGTCCTGACTTTC. It yields the protein CASSLALNSGANVLTF.

The V call is TRBV30, the J call TRBJ2-7, with 10 bases fitting TRBD1. Germline V lookup: CDR1 GTSNPN, CDR2 SVGIG (reference sequence). The CDR3 spans 14 residues. J was trimmed by 4 bases and V by 5 bases; bases with no gene match: 8. CDR3 nucleotide sequence: TGTGCCTGGGCTCACGGGACAGGGGTTTACGAGCAGTACTTC. Translated, it gives CAWAHGTGVYEQYF.

This chain uses TRBV12-3 or TRBV12-4 with TRBJ1-1; D is perhaps TRBD1 (5 bases). Trimming cost V 6 bases and J 2 bases, with 19 bases left between them. CDR3 size: 16 residues. The CDR3 is CASSPNPGLSNTEAFF. CDR3 coding DNA: TGTGCCAGCAGCCCCAATCCAGGGTTAAGCAACACTGAAGCTTTCTTT.

This chain joins TRBV16 and TRBJ1-5; D not certain. The germline V gene encodes CDR1 KGHSY and CDR2 FQNENV. CDR3 length equals 14 residues. Trimming pared 1 base from V and 3 bases from J, leaving 7 bases between. CDR3 protein: CASSQWEVNQPQHF. In nucleotides, the CDR3 is TGTGCCAGCAGCCAATGGGAGGTCAATCAGCCCCAGCATTTT.

About this clonotype: One end of the junction is discordant with germline, which a read error may explain. The chain links TRBV7-7 to TRBJ2-1; D perhaps matches TRBD1 (5 bases). CDR1 is SSHAT and CDR2 is FNYEAQ in the germline V gene (reference sequence). This CDR3 is 13 amino acids long. CDR3 sequence (DNA): TGTGCTAGCAGCTTGATTAGGGGCAGTGAGCAGTTCTTC. This codes for CASSLIRGSEQFF.

This chain uses TRBV11-2 with TRBJ2-5, with 14 bases identical to TRBD2. The J call is doubtful: the DNA matches TRBJ2-7 better. The length of the CDR3 is 17 residues. Germline V gene lookup returns CDR1 SGHAT and CDR2 FQNNGV. The CDR3 sequence: CASSLGRTSGRNDEQYF. The CDR3 bases are TGTGCCAGCAGCTTAGGGAGGACTAGCGGGAGGAACGACGAGCAGTACTTC.